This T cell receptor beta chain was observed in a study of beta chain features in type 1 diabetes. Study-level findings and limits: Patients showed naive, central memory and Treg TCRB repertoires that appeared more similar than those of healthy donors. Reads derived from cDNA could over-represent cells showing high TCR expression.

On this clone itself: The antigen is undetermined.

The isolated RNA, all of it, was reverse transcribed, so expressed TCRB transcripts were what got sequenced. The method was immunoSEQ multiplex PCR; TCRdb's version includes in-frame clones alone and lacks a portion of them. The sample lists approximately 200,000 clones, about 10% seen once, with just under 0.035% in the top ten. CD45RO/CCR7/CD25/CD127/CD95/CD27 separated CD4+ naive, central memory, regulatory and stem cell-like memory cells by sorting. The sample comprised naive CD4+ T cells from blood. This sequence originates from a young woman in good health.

In DNA form, the CDR3 reads TGTGCCAGCAGCACACAGGCCGGTGGAAACACCATATATTTT. This translates into CASSTQAGGNTIYF. The J gene is TRBJ1-3, the V gene TRBV9; possibly TRBD1 for D (5 bases). The V end was cut by 4 bases, the J end by 3 bases, with 11 bases between. Germline lookup yields CDR1 SGDLS and CDR2 YYNGEE. The CDR3 consists of 14 residues.